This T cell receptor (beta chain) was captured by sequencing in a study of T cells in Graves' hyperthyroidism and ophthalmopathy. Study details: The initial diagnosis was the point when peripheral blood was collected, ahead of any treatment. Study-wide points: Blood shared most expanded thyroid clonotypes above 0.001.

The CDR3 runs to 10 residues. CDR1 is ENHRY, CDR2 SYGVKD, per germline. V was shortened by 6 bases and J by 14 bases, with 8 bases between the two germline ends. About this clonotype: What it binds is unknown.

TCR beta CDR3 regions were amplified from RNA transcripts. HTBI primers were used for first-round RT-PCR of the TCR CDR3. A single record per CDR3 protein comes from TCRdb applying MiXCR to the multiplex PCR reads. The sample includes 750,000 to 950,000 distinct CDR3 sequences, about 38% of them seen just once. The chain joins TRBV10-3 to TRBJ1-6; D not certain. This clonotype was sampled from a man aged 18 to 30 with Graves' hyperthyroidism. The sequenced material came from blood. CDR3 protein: CAISSGSLHF. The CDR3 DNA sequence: TGTGCCATCAGCTCCGGGTCCCTCCACTTT.